The text below deals with one TCR delta chain. It has no known antigen specificity. For this DNA, TCRdb reports the protein of a much larger clone, which diverges at residue 17, most likely from a read error; the protein presented here is translated directly from the DNA. Measured from the cysteine to the phenylalanine, the CDR3 is 19 residues long. Kept here is only the CDR3 DNA, which spans 57 bases and is read in frame from base 1. The CDR1 and CDR2 encoded by the germline V gene are GEAIGNYY and EKD. This entry belongs to a study of gamma-delta T cells after stem cell transplantation (dated by TCRdb to the mid-2010s). Receptor libraries were prepared by RT-PCR. Sequencing was carried out with an Illumina MiSeq. Clone calls in TCRdb were regenerated from the public reads with CATT, after which identical DNA sequences shared one row. The table for this sample lists roughly 1,300 delta-chain clones; 5.5% of them were counted only once. The ten largest account for around 46% of the sample.

The V gene is TRDV2 and the J gene is TRDJ1, with 8 bases aligning to TRDD3. Sequencing was performed on gamma-delta T cells. This TCR was recovered from a human donor. It is not recorded whose cells these are; they may come from a transplant donor. This receptor has the CDR3 CACDTVQSGGNWDTDKPIF. The sequenced DNA is TGTGCCTGTGACACCGTTCAATCTGGGGGAAACTGGGACACCGATAAACCCATCTTT.